The clone carrying this T cell receptor (beta chain) was seen repeatedly, ten times or more. This record comes from a study of blood T cells in healthy people across ages. It was with a sample-barcoded 5' primer and a J-beta primer mix that a second PCR of roughly 7 to 12 cycles was run. TCRdb processed the 5' RACE reads anew with MiXCR; each CDR3 protein has one entry. The repertoire holds roughly 640,000 distinct CDR3 sequences, about 30% seen once, with 15% to 17% in the top ten. CDR1 is SGHRS and CDR2 is YFSETQ in the germline V gene. The CDR3 contains 14 residues. Trimming at V came to 2 bases and at J to 6 bases, leaving 8 bases not matched to a gene.

The specimen was blood. The chain uses TRBV5-1 and TRBJ2-7; 7 positions agree with TRBD1. The origin of this receptor is a woman older than 75 in good health. The CDR3 bases are TGCGCCAGCAGCTTTCGAGGGGGCTCTCGCGAGCAGTACTTC. It specifies CASSFRGGSREQYF.